This is a list of T cell receptor beta chains from one sample in a study of cytomegalovirus exposure and HLA in healthy donors. Generated by immunoSEQ multiplex PCR, the TCRdb table keeps only in-frame clones and is missing some. This table holds approximately 190,000 clones, over 70% found once. What was sequenced was PBMCs. The source of these receptors is a man aged 50-60 years in good health and CMV-seronegative. CDR3s include the opening cysteine and the closing phenylalanine or tryptophan. The order of the fields is J gene, D gene, clone size, V gene, CDR3 protein, CDR3 DNA. D genes are given only for firm matches. Rows give clone size only sometimes, using once, few, many, or a class for an expanded clone.

>TRBJ1-3|.|.|TRBV30
CAWSLGSDSGNTIYF
TGTGCCTGGAGTCTAGGCTCAGACTCTGGAAACACCATATATTTT
>TRBJ2-2|.|.|TRBV9
CASSVGPPNTGELFF
TGTGCCAGCAGCGTAGGGCCGCCAAACACCGGGGAGCTGTTTTTT
>TRBJ1-3|.|.|TRBV5-1
CASSLAGGLSGNTIYF
TGCGCCAGCAGCTTGGCTGGCGGACTCTCTGGAAACACCATATATTTT
>TRBJ2-7|TRBD1|.|TRBV6-1
CASSVGTGPLEQYF
TGTGCCAGCAGTGTGGGGACAGGGCCACTCGAGCAGTACTTC
>TRBJ1-6|.|.|TRBV4-1
CASTSGGGSDNSPLHF
TGCGCCAGCACCTCCGGGGGGGGGTCGGATAATTCACCCCTCCACTTT
>TRBJ2-5|TRBD2|.|TRBV18
CASSTSGGQETQYF
TGTGCCAGCTCAACTAGCGGGGGACAGGAGACCCAGTACTTC
>TRBJ2-2|TRBD2|.|TRBV5-6
CASSLAYRGGPGELFF
TGTGCCAGCAGCTTGGCCTACCGGGGGGGCCCCGGGGAGCTGTTTTTT
>TRBJ2-3|.|once|TRBV9
CASRRLGTDTQYF
TGTGCCAGCAGGAGACTAGGAACAGATACGCAGTATTTT
>TRBJ2-5|.|few|TRBV6-1
CASSRDYQETQYF
TGTGCCAGCAGTAGGGACTACCAAGAGACCCAGTACTTC
>TRBJ1-2|.|.|TRBV20-1
CSAQRQGYTF
TGCAGTGCCCAGAGACAGGGCTACACCTTC
>TRBJ2-1|.|once|TRBV19
CASSLSGGSYNEQFF
TGTGCCAGTAGTCTCAGCGGTGGCTCCTACAATGAGCAATTCTTC
>TRBJ2-4|.|.|TRBV18
CASSPSRPSKILAKNIQYF
TGTGCCAGCTCGCCGTCTCGTCCGAGTAAGATCCTAGCCAAAAACATTCAGTACTTC
>TRBJ1-5|.|once|TRBV5-1
CASSLDPSRSNQPQHF
TGCGCCAGCAGCTTGGATCCATCCCGGAGCAATCAGCCCCAGCATTTT
>TRBJ2-5|.|.|TRBV15
CATSSRGETQYF
TGTGCCACCAGCTCTAGGGGGGAGACCCAGTACTTC
>TRBJ1-6|.|.|TRBV7-2
CASSLIVGTPNSPLHF
TGTGCCAGCAGCTTAATTGTCGGGACACCGAATTCACCCCTCCACTTT
>TRBJ1-5|.|.|TRBV19
CASSIWTAQNQPQHF
TGTGCCAGTAGTATCTGGACAGCCCAAAATCAGCCCCAGCATTTT
>TRBJ1-1|TRBD1|few|TRBV10-1
CASRGGAETEAFF
TGCGCCAGCAGAGGGGGCGCAGAGACTGAAGCTTTCTTT
>TRBJ1-5|.|.|TRBV7-9
CSSSPGGQPQHF
TGTTCCAGCAGCCCCGGGGGTCAGCCCCAGCATTTT
>TRBJ2-1|.|.|TRBV11-2
CASSPATRLSHEQFF
TGTGCCAGCAGCCCTGCCACTAGGTTGAGCCATGAGCAGTTCTTC
>TRBJ1-2|.|.|TRBV6-1
CASSDWRRGETNYGYTF
TGTGCCAGCAGTGATTGGAGGCGGGGGGAAACTAACTATGGCTACACCTTC
>TRBJ1-2|TRBD1|.|TRBV7-9
CASSLPGTGNYGYTF
TGTGCCAGCAGCCTTCCAGGGACAGGGAACTATGGCTACACCTTC
>TRBJ1-2|TRBD1|few|TRBV13
CASSLTGQGRNGYTF
TGTGCCAGCAGTCTTACCGGACAGGGACGGAATGGCTACACCTTC
>TRBJ2-7|TRBD2|.|TRBV6-5
CASSGDGGTYEQYF
TGTGCCAGCAGTGGGGACGGGGGGACCTACGAGCAGTACTTC
>TRBJ1-2|.|.|TRBV6-5
CASSPQGYGYTF
TGTGCCAGCAGCCCCCAGGGATATGGCTACACCTTC
>TRBJ1-5|.|.|TRBV9
CASSVAPLQPQHF
TGTGCCAGCAGCGTAGCCCCCCTTCAGCCCCAGCATTTT
>TRBJ2-5|TRBD2|.|TRBV7-9
CASTRAGGNQETQYF
TGTGCCAGCACCCGAGCGGGGGGCAACCAAGAGACCCAGTACTTC
>TRBJ2-5|.|once|TRBV6-6
CASSSTGKGTQYF
TGTGCCAGCAGTTCGACAGGCAAAGGGACCCAGTACTTC
>TRBJ1-1|TRBD1|.|TRBV9
CASSDGDSLNTEAFF
TGTGCCAGCAGCGATGGGGACAGCTTGAACACTGAAGCTTTCTTT
>TRBJ2-2|TRBD2|.|TRBV13
CASSLLAGGTGELFF
TGTGCCAGCAGCTTACTAGCGGGGGGAACCGGGGAGCTGTTTTTT
>TRBJ1-1|TRBD1|.|TRBV6-1
CASTTDRATEAFF
TGTGCCAGCACCACCGACAGGGCCACTGAAGCTTTCTTT
>TRBJ2-7|.|.|TRBV7-2
CASSSGMRSYEQYF
TGTGCCAGCAGTTCGGGGATGAGATCCTACGAGCAGTACTTC
>TRBJ2-7|.|.|TRBV9
CASSVGTQGSGTYEQYF
TGTGCCAGCAGCGTGGGCACACAGGGTAGTGGGACCTACGAGCAGTACTTC
>TRBJ2-6|.|few|TRBV11-2
CASSLQVSGANVLTF
TGTGCCAGCAGCTTACAGGTGTCTGGGGCCAACGTCCTGACTTTC
>TRBJ1-2|TRBD1|.|TRBV7-2
CASSFGTGGASSTF
TGTGCCAGCAGCTTCGGGACAGGGGGCGCTTCTTCTACCTTC
>TRBJ2-4|TRBD1|.|TRBV29-1
CSALGQGIAKNIQYF
TGCAGCGCCCTGGGACAGGGGATAGCCAAAAACATTCAGTACTTC
>TRBJ1-3|.|.|TRBV7-2
CAGGEAGNTIYF
TGTGCCGGCGGGGAGGCTGGAAACACCATATATTTT
>TRBJ2-1|.|once|TRBV9
CASSGSNEQFF
TGTGCCAGCAGCGGGAGCAATGAGCAGTTCTTC
>TRBJ1-5|.|few|TRBV7-2
CASSLRLGGIGQPQHF
TGTGCCAGCAGCCTTAGACTCGGGGGAATAGGTCAGCCCCAGCATTTT
>TRBJ2-5|TRBD2|.|TRBV11-2
CASSPRSGGKETQYF
TGTGCCAGCAGCCCACGAAGCGGGGGAAAGGAGACCCAGTACTTC
>TRBJ1-5|TRBD1|.|TRBV7-9
CASSSGQGVNQPQHF
TGTGCCAGCAGCTCGGGACAGGGGGTCAATCAGCCCCAGCATTTT
>TRBJ1-1|.|.|TRBV7-2
CASSLVWGQAFF
TGTGCCAGCAGCTTAGTATGGGGGCAAGCTTTCTTT
>TRBJ1-3|.|.|TRBV20-1
CSASRGDTIYF
TGCAGTGCTAGTAGGGGTGACACCATATATTTT
>TRBJ2-3|TRBD1|.|TRBV18
CASSPGTGGKDTQYF
TGTGCCAGCTCACCAGGGACAGGGGGGAAAGATACGCAGTATTTT
>TRBJ1-1|TRBD1|.|TRBV5-6
CASSSTFGTGAAAFF
TGTGCCAGCAGCTCAACATTTGGGACAGGGGCAGCTGCTTTCTTT
>TRBJ2-1|.|.|TRBV12-2
CAMVRRPGLAYYNEQFF
TGTGCCATGGTCAGGAGACCGGGACTAGCGTATTACAATGAGCAGTTCTTC
>TRBJ1-6|.|once|TRBV10-1
CASSRDDSPLHF
TGCGCCAGCAGCAGGGATGATTCACCCCTCCACTTT
>TRBJ2-7|TRBD2|.|TRBV19
CASTKLAGGQEQYF
TGTGCCAGTACAAAACTAGCGGGGGGGCAAGAGCAGTACTTC
>TRBJ1-5|.|few|TRBV6-6
CAAGVGGAIQPQHF
TGTGCCGCAGGGGTAGGGGGGGCGATACAGCCCCAGCATTTT
>TRBJ1-1|TRBD1|.|TRBV19
CASSPTGGDAFF
TGTGCCAGTAGCCCGACAGGGGGTGACGCTTTCTTT
>TRBJ1-1|.|.|TRBV7-2
CASSLVATANEAFF
TGTGCCAGCAGCTTAGTTGCGACAGCCAATGAAGCTTTCTTT
>TRBJ1-4|.|.|TRBV7-7
CASSPTTGFNEKLFF
TGTGCCAGCAGCCCCACAACAGGGTTCAATGAAAAACTGTTTTTT
>TRBJ1-3|TRBD1|.|TRBV7-6
CASSLATGGSGNTIYF
TGTGCCAGCAGCTTAGCGACAGGGGGCTCTGGAAACACCATATATTTT
>TRBJ2-2|TRBD1|.|TRBV19
CASRGRGPSNTGELFF
TGTGCCAGTAGGGGCAGGGGGCCCTCGAACACCGGGGAGCTGTTTTTT
>TRBJ2-7|TRBD1|.|TRBV5-1
CASRTDRPNYEQYF
TGCGCCAGCAGGACGGACAGGCCGAACTACGAGCAGTACTTC